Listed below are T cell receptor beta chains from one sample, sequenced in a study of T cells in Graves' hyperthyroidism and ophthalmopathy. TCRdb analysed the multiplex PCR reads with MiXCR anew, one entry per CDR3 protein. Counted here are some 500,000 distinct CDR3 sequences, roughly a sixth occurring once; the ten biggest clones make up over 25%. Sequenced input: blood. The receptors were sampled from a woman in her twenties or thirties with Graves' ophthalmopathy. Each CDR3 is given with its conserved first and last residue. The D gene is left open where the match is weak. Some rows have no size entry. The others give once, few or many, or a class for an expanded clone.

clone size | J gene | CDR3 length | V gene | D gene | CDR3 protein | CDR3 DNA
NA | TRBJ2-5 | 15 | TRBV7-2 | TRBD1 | CASSLGGQGRQTQYF | TGTGCCAGCAGCTTAGGTGGACAGGGGAGACAGACCCAGTACTTC
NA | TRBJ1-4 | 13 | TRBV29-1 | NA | CSTWGGDGEKLFF | TGCAGCACCTGGGGGGGAGACGGTGAAAAACTGTTTTTT
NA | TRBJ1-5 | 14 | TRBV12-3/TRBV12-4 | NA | CASSSVRYNQPQHF | TGTGCCAGCAGTTCGGTCAGGTACAATCAGCCCCAGCATTTT
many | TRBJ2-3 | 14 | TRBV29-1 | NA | CSVEEGLSTDTQYF | TGCAGCGTTGAAGAGGGATTGAGCACAGATACGCAGTATTTT
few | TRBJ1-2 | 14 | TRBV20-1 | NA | CSGWDAKANYGYTF | TGCAGTGGGTGGGACGCCAAAGCCAACTATGGCTACACCTTC
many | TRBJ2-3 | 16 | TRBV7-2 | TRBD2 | CASSLGGRAPTDTQYF | TGTGCCAGCAGCTTAGGGGGGAGGGCCCCGACAGATACGCAGTATTTT
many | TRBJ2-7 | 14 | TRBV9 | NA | CASSADATTYEQYF | TGTGCCAGCAGCGCGGACGCGACGACGTACGAGCAGTACTTC
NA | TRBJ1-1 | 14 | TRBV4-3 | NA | CASSPGQRSTEAFF | TGCGCCAGCAGCCCCGGACAGAGGAGCACTGAAGCTTTCTTT
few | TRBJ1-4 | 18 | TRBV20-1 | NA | CSARDPFSRQGLDEKLFF | TGCAGTGCTAGAGACCCATTCTCCCGGCAGGGGCTCGACGAAAAACTGTTTTTT
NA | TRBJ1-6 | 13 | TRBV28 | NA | CASAYQGTSPLHF | TGTGCCAGCGCCTACCAGGGGACCTCACCCCTCCACTTT
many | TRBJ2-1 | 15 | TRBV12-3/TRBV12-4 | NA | CASSSRERSYNEQFF | TGTGCCAGCTCCTCCCGGGAACGGTCCTACAATGAGCAGTTCTTC
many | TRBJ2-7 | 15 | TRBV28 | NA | CASSLCLLSSYEQYF | TGTGCCAGCAGTTTATGCCTCCTGAGCTCCTACGAGCAGTACTTC
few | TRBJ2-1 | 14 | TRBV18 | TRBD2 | CASSVPGLANEQFF | TGTGCCAGCTCAGTCCCGGGACTAGCCAATGAGCAGTTCTTC
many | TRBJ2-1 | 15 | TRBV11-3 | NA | CASSPQASRYNEQFF | TGTGCCAGCAGCCCTCAGGCTTCTAGGTACAATGAGCAGTTCTTC
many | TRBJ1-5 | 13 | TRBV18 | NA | CASSLQGDQPQHF | TGTGCCAGCTCCCTTCAAGGGGATCAGCCCCAGCATTTT
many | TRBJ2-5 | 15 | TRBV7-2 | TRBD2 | CASSLEGREVETQYF | TGTGCCAGCAGCTTAGAGGGGCGGGAGGTGGAGACCCAGTACTTC
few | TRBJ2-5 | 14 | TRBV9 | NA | CASSAQTGAETQYF | TGTGCCAGCAGCGCTCAGACGGGGGCGGAGACCCAGTACTTC
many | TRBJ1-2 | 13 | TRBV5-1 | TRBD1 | CASSPTGGYGYTF | TGCGCCAGCAGCCCCACAGGGGGCTATGGCTACACCTTC
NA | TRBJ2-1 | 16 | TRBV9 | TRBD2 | CASSGIAGEDYNEQFF | TGTGCCAGCAGCGGGATAGCGGGAGAGGACTACAATGAGCAGTTCTTC
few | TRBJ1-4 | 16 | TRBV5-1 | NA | CASSRGLTATNEKLFF | TGCGCCAGCAGCCGCGGACTGACTGCAACTAATGAAAAACTGTTTTTT
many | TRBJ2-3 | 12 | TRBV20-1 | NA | CSADPPGQAQYF | TGCAGTGCAGACCCCCCGGGGCAGGCGCAGTATTTT
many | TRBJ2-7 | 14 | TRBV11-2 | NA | CASSQERSSYEQYF | TGTGCCAGCAGCCAAGAGCGGAGCTCCTACGAGCAGTACTTC
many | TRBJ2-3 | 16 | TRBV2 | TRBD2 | CASSEGYRGVKDTQYF | TGTGCCAGCAGTGAAGGGTACCGGGGGGTCAAAGATACGCAGTATTTT
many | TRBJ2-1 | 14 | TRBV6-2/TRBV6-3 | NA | CASSLLAGLNEQFF | TGTGCCAGCAGTTTATTGGCGGGGCTCAATGAGCAGTTCTTC
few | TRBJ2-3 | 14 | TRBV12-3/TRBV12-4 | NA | CASSSFPYTDTQYF | TGTGCCAGCAGTTCATTCCCTTACACAGATACGCAGTATTTT
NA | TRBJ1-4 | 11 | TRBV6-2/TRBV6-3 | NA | CASSHDVELFF | TGTGCCAGCAGCCACGACGTGGAACTGTTTTTT
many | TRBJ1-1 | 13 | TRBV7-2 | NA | CASSSRWTTEAFF | TGTGCCAGCAGCTCCCGTTGGACCACTGAAGCTTTCTTT
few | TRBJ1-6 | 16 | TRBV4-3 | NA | CASSQDTPGANSPLHF | TGCGCCAGCAGCCAAGATACCCCAGGGGCTAATTCACCCCTCCACTTT
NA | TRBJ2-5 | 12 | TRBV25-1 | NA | CASIGVGETQYF | TGTGCCAGCATCGGGGTGGGGGAGACCCAGTACTTC
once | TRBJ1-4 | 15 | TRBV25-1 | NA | CASSELIAGNEKLFF | TGTGCCAGCAGTGAATTAATTGCAGGTAATGAAAAACTGTTTTTT
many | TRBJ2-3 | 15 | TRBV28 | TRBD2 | CASSDGAGSTDTQYF | TGTGCCAGCAGTGACGGAGCGGGGAGCACAGATACGCAGTATTTT
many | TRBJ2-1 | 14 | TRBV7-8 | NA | CASSLGGGSNEQFF | TGTGCCAGCAGCTTAGGTGGAGGGAGCAATGAGCAGTTCTTC
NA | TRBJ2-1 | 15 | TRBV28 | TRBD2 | CASSLYRTSNNEQFF | TGTGCCAGCAGTTTATACCGGACTAGCAACAATGAGCAGTTCTTC
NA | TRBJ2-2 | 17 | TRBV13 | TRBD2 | CASSSTGSGADTGELFF | TGTGCCAGCAGCTCAACGGGTAGCGGGGCAGACACCGGGGAGCTGTTTTTT
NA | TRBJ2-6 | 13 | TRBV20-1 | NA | CSASGSGANVLTF | TGCAGTGCCTCGGGTTCTGGGGCCAACGTCCTGACTTTC
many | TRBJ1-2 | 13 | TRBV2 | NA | CASSEEGGRGYTF | TGTGCCAGCAGTGAAGAGGGAGGGAGAGGCTACACCTTC
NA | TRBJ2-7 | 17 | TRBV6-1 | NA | CASSDGTTPPRYYEQYF | TGTGCCAGCAGTGACGGGACAACCCCCCCACGTTACTACGAGCAGTACTTC
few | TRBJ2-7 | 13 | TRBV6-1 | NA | CASSDVQLDEQYF | TGTGCCAGCAGTGACGTTCAGCTAGACGAGCAGTACTTC
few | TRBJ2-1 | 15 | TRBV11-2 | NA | CASSSWALGNNEQFF | TGTGCCAGCAGTTCCTGGGCTCTGGGGAACAATGAGCAGTTCTTC
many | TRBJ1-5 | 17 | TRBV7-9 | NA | CASSLYSGAAFNQPQHF | TGTGCCAGCAGCTTATATTCGGGGGCGGCCTTCAATCAGCCCCAGCATTTT
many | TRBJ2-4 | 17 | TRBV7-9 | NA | CASSLATGLLAKNIQYF | TGTGCCAGCAGCTTAGCCACAGGGTTACTAGCCAAAAACATTCAGTACTTC
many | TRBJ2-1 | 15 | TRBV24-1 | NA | CATSDPTRLGNEQFF | TGTGCCACCAGTGATCCGACCCGACTAGGAAATGAGCAGTTCTTC
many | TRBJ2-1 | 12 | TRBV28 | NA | CASSLVTNEQFF | TGTGCCAGCAGTTTAGTCACCAATGAGCAGTTCTTC
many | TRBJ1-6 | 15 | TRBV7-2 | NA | CASSSSTGFGSPLHF | TGTGCCAGCAGCTCCTCGACAGGATTCGGTTCACCCCTCCACTTT
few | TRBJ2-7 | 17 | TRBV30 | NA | CAWRSPWRQKVSYEQYF | TGTGCCTGGAGATCTCCCTGGAGACAGAAGGTTTCCTACGAGCAGTACTTC
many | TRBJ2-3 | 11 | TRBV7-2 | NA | CASSTADTQYF | TGTGCCAGCAGTACCGCGGATACGCAGTATTTT
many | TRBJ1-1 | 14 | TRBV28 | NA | CASRPFTGPTEAFF | TGTGCCAGCAGGCCTTTCACAGGGCCCACTGAAGCTTTCTTT
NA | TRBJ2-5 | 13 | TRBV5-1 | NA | CASSLEGTEAQYF | TGCGCCAGCAGCTTGGAAGGAACGGAGGCCCAGTACTTC
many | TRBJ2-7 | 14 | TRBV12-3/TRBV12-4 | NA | CASSLVGVGYEQYF | TGTGCCAGCAGTTTAGTAGGGGTCGGCTACGAGCAGTACTTC
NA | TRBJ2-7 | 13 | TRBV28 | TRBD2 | CASSFGGRGEQYF | TGTGCCAGCAGTTTTGGAGGGAGGGGCGAGCAGTACTTC
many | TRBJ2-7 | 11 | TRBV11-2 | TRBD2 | CASSWGGEQYF | TGTGCCAGCAGCTGGGGGGGGGAGCAGTACTTC
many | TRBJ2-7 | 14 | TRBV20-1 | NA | CSAREERSSYEQYF | TGCAGTGCTAGAGAAGAAAGGAGCTCCTACGAGCAGTACTTC
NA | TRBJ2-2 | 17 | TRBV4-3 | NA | CASSQERPGRYTGELFF | TGCGCCAGCAGCCAAGAGAGGCCAGGTCGATACACCGGGGAGCTGTTTTTT
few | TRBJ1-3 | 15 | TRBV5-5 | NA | CASSLGKLSGNTIYF | TGTGCCAGCAGCTTGGGTAAGCTCTCTGGAAACACCATATATTTT
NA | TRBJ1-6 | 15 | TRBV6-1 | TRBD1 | CASSAGTGSNSPLHF | TGTGCCAGCAGTGCCGGGACAGGGAGCAATTCACCCCTCCACTTT
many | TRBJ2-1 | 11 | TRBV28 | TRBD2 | CASRGGNEQFF | TGTGCCAGCAGGGGAGGGAATGAGCAGTTCTTC
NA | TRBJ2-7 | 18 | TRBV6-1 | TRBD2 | CASSSPGTSGSHSYEQYF | TGTGCCAGCAGTTCCCCCGGGACTAGCGGGAGTCACTCCTACGAGCAGTACTTC
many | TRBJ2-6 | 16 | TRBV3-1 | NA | CASSQGVGSGANVLTF | TGTGCCAGCAGCCAAGGAGTAGGCTCTGGGGCCAACGTCCTGACTTTC
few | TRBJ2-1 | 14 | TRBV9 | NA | CASSRGVSYNEQFF | TGTGCCAGCAGCCGAGGGGTTTCCTACAATGAGCAGTTCTTC
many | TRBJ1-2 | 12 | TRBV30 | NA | CAWNPGAYGYTF | TGTGCCTGGAACCCAGGGGCTTATGGCTACACCTTC